This T cell receptor beta chain is from a study of T cells in Graves' hyperthyroidism and ophthalmopathy. Authors of the study amplified TCR beta CDR3 regions from RNA transcripts. A set of HTBI primers served as the primers for a first-round RT-PCR of the TCR CDR3. MiXCR, run by TCRdb on the multiplex PCR reads, gives a single entry per CDR3 protein. The repertoire has approximately 430,000 distinct CDR3 sequences, about a sixth of them found once; the top ten carry around 14%. 9 to 10 ml fresh peripheral blood yielded the PBMCs. In this sample, this clonotype turned up many times. This sequence originates from a woman aged 18-35 years with Graves' hyperthyroidism. The specimen sequenced was blood.

CDR3 DNA: TGTGCCAGCAGCCTAACTACTAGCACAGATACGCAGTATTTT. Translating gives CASSLTTSTDTQYF. The V and J genes are TRBV5-5 and TRBJ2-3; D call uncertain. CDR1 and CDR2 from the germline V gene are SGHKS and YYEKEE (reference sequence). V was cut by 4 bases and J by 0 bases, with 9 bases left in between. The CDR3 spans 14 residues. Together with reference TRBV5-5 and TRBJ2-3, the CDR3 gives the full variable domain: DAGVTQSPTHLIKTRGQQVTLRCSPISGHKSVSWYQQVLGQGPQFIFQYYEKEERGRGNFPDRFSARQFPNYSSELNVNALLLGDSALYLCASSLTTSTDTQYFGPGTRLTVL.